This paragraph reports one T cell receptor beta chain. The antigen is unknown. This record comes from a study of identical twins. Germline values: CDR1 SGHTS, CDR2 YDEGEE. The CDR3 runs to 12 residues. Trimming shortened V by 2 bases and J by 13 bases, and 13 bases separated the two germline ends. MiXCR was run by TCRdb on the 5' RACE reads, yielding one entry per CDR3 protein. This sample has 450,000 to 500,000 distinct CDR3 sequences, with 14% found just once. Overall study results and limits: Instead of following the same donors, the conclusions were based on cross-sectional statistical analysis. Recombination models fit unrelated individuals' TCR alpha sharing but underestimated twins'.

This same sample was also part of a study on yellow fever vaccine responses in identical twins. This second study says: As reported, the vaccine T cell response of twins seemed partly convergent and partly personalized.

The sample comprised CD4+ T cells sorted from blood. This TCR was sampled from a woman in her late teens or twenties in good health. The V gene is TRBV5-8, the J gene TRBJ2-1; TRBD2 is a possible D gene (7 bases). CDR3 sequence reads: CASSLPGGPQFF. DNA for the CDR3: TGTGCCAGCAGCTTACCCGGGGGGCCCCAGTTCTTC. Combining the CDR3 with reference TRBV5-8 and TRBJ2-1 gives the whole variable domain EAGVTQSPTHLIKTRGQQATLRCSPISGHTSVYWYQQALGLGLQFLLWYDEGEERNRGNFPPRFSGRQFPNYSSELNVNALELEDSALYLCASSLPGGPQFFGPGTRLTVL.